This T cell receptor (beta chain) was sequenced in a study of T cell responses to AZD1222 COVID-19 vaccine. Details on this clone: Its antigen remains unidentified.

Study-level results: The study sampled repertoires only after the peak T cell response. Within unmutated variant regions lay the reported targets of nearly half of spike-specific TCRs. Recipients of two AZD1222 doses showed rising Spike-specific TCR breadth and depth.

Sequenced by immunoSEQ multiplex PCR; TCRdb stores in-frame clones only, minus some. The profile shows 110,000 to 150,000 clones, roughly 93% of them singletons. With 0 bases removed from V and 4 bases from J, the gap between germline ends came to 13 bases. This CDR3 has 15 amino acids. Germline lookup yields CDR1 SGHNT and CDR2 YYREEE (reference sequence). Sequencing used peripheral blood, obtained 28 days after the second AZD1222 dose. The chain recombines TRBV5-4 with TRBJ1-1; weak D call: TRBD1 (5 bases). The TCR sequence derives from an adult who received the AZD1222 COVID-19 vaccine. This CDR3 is CASSLAARGGTEAFF. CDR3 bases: TGTGCCAGCAGCTTGGCGGCTAGGGGAGGCACTGAAGCTTTCTTT.